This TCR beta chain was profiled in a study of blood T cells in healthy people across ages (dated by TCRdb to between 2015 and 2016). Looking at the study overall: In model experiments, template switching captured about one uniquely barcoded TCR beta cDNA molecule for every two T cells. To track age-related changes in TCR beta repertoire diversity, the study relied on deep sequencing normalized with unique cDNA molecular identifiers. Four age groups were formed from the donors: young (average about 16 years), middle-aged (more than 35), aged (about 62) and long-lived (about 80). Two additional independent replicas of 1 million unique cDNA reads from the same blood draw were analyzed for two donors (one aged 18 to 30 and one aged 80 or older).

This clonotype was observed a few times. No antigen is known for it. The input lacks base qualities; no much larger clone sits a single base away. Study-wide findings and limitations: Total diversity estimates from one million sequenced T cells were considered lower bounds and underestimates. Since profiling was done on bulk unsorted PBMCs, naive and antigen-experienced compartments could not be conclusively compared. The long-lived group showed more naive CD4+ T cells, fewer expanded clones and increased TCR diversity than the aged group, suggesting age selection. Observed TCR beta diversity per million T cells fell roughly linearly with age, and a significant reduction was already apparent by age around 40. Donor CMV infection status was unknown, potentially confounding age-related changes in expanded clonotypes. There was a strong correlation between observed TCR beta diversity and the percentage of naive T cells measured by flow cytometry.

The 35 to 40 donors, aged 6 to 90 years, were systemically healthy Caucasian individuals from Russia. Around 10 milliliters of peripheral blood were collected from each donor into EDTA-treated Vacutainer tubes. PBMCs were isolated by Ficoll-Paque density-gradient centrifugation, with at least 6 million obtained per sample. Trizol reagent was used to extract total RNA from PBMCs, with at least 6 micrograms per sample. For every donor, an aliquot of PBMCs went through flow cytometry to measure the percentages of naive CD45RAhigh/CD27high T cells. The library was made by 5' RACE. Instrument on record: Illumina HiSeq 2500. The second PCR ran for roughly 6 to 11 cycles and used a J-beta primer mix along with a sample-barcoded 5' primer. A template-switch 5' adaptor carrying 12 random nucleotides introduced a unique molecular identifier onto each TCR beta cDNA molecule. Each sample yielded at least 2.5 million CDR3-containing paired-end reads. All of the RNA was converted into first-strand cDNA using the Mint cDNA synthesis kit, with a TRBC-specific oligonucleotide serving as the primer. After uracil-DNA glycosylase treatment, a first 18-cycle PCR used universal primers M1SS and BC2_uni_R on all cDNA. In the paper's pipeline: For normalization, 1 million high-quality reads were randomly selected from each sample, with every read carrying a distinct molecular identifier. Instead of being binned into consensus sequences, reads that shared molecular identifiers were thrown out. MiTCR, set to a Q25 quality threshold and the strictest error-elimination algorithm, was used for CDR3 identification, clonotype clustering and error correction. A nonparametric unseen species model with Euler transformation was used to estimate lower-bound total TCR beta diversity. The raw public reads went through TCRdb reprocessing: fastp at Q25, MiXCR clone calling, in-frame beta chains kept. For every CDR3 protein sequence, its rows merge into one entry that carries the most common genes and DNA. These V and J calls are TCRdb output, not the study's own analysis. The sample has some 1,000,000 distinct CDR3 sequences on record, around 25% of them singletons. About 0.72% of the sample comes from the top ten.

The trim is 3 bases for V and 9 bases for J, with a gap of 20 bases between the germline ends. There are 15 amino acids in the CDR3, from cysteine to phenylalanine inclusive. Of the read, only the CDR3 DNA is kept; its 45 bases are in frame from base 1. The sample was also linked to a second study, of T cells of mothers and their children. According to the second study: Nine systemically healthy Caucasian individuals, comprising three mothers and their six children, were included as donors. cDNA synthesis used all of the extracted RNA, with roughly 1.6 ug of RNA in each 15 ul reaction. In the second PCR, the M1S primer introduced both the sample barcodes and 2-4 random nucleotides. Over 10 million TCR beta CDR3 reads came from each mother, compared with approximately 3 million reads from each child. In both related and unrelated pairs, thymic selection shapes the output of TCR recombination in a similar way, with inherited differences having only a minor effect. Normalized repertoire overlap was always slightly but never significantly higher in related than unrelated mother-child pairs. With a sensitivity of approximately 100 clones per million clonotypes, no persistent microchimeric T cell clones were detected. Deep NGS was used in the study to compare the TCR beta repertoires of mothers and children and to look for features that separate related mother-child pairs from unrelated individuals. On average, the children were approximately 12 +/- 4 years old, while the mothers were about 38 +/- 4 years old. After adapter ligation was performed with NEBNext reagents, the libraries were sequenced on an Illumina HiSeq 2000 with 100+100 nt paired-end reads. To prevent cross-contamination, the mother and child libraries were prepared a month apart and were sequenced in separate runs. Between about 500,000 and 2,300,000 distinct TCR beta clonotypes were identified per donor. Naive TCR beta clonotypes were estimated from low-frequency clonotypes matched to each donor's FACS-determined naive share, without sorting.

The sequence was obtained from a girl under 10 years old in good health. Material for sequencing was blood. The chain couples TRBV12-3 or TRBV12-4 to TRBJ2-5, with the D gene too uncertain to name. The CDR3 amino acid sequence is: CASSFFAGRNGSQYF. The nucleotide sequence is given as TGTGCCAGCAGTTTTTTCGCCGGCCGGAATGGGTCCCAGTACTTC.